Below are 12 T cell receptor beta chains sequenced from a single sample in a study of OX40 agonist ivuxolimab in advanced cancers. This table comes from immunoSEQ multiplex PCR, and its TCRdb copy is limited to in-frame clones, with some not included. The table shows 90,000 to 100,000 clones, with 90% occurring only once. The sequencing used CD4+ or CD8+ T cells sorted from blood, collected in a trial of the OX40 agonist ivuxolimab. The origin of the receptors is an adult with an advanced solid tumor such as melanoma, head and neck, liver or kidney cancer.

V gene TRBV5-1 combines with J gene TRBJ2-3, with 7 bases that match TRBD1. The CDR3 has 15 residues. The V gene's germline CDR1 is SGHRS and CDR2 YFSETQ. Trimming cost V 4 bases and J 2 bases; bases outside gene matches: 7. The CDR3 region is CASSPRDSITDTQYF. DNA for the CDR3: TGCGCCAGCAGCCCCCGGGACAGCATCACAGATACGCAGTATTTT.

The chain uses TRBV7-3 and TRBJ1-6; tentatively, D is TRBD1 (5 bases). Trimming took 1 base from V and 7 from J, leaving 11 bases between them. The CDR3 sequence is 15 residues long. Germline V gene data show CDR1 as SGHTA and CDR2 as FQGTGA. The CDR3 region has the DNA TGTGCCAGCAGCTTAAAGGGTGGGGGGAATTCACCCCTCCACTTT. Translated: CASSLKGGGNSPLHF.

The CDR3 loop is CASSADWITGELFF. The CDR3 DNA reads TGTGCCAGCAGCGCCGACTGGATCACCGGGGAGCTGTTTTTT. The chain carries TRBV9 and TRBJ2-2, with D uncertain. This CDR3 is built from 14 residues. The V and J ends lost 3 bases and 4 bases respectively, with 10 bases between them. The germline CDR1 and CDR2 sequences are SGDLS and YYNGEE.

V is TRBV9 and J is TRBJ1-1, with a tentative D call TRBD1 (6 bases). This CDR3 has 14 residues. Germline V gene sequence: CDR1 SGDLS, CDR2 YYNGEE. Trimming left V 0 bases short and J 1 base short, with 7 bases between. Here the CDR3 DNA reads TGTGCCAGCAGCGTAGGGACAGCGAACACTGAAGCTTTCTTT. It codes for CASSVGTANTEAFF.

The chain carries TRBV5-1 and TRBJ1-1; 12 nucleotides agree with TRBD1. The CDR3 is 18 amino acids. Germline V gene sequence: CDR1 SGHRS, CDR2 YFSETQ. Germline trimming cut 4 bases from V and 5 bases from J; bases unmatched to any gene: 15. For the CDR3, the DNA is TGCGCCAGCAGCGATATCCGCCGGGACAGGGGGCGAGGGACTGAAGCTTTCTTT. Translated: CASSDIRRDRGRGTEAFF.

The rearrangement uses TRBV5-1 and TRBJ1-2; 9 bases match TRBD1. The CDR3 runs 14 residues. With V trimmed by 0 bases and J by 8 bases, 5 bases remained unmatched. The V gene's germline CDR1 is SGHRS and CDR2 YFSETQ. In DNA, the CDR3 is TGCGCCAGCAGCTTGGGGGGACAGGGAGCGGGCTACACCTTC. Translation: CASSLGGQGAGYTF.

The chain is built from TRBV2 and TRBJ2-4, with unresolved D. Looked up from germline, CDR1 is SNHLY and CDR2 is FYNNEI. The CDR3 has 13 residues. Trimming removed 8 bases at V and 0 bases at J, with 8 bases between. The CDR3 sequence is CASRTLAKNIQYF. The CDR3 DNA sequence: TGTGCCAGCCGGACCCTAGCCAAAAACATTCAGTACTTC.

The chain links TRBV5-1 to TRBJ1-1; TRBD1 matches 8 bases. Germline V gene data show CDR1 as SGHRS and CDR2 as YFSETQ. This CDR3 is 17 amino acids long. V dropped 0 bases and J dropped 1; count of bases not matched to a gene: 8. The CDR3 coding sequence is TGCGCCAGCAGCTTGGTTCCGGCCGGGACAGGGAACACTGAAGCTTTCTTT. Translated, it gives CASSLVPAGTGNTEAFF.

This chain connects TRBV4-1 to TRBJ1-6; D might be TRBD1 (5 bases). The germline CDR1 and CDR2 sequences are MGHRA and YSYEKL. Between the trimmed V and J ends, which lost 0 bases and 9 bases, there was a span of 27 bases. This CDR3 has 20 amino acids. This CDR3 is CASSQDEAGQGFVVRSPLHF. The CDR3 nucleotides are TGCGCCAGCAGCCAAGACGAGGCGGGGCAGGGATTCGTGGTTCGTTCACCCCTCCACTTT.

This chain links TRBV12-1 with TRBJ2-4; the table names TRBD2, a call not compared with the DNA. TRBV12-1 constitutes a pseudogene. This CDR3 spans 22 amino acids. CDR3 protein: CASSFGTLAGGPELGAKNIQYF. As DNA, the CDR3 is TGTGCCAGCAGCTTTGGGACCCTAGCGGGAGGGCCTGAGTTGGGGGCCAAAAACATTCAGTACTTC.

V usage is TRBV7-3 and J usage is TRBJ1-4, with TRBD1 as a possible D gene (5 bases). V shed 5 bases and J shed 8 bases, with 12 bases lying between them. The CDR3 is made up of 13 amino acids. Germline V gene data show CDR1 as SGHTA and CDR2 as FQGTGA. The CDR3 DNA reads as TGTGCCAGCAGCCAACAGGCAGGAGAAAAACTGTTTTTT. Protein: CASSQQAGEKLFF.

This chain joins TRBV15 and TRBJ1-4, with 7 bases identical to TRBD1. The germline V gene encodes CDR1 LNHNV and CDR2 YYDKDF (reference sequence). The ends lost 5 bases at V and 10 bases at J; junction bases unmatched: 13. The CDR3 totals 15 residues. The CDR3 loop reads CATSYVDRERGKLFF. In DNA form, the CDR3 reads TGTGCCACCAGCTATGTCGACAGGGAACGCGGAAAACTGTTTTTT.